The 6 T cell receptor beta chains listed next were all sequenced from one sample in a study of T-cell reconstitution after alpha-beta-depleted transplantation in children. Unique molecular identifiers were incorporated during preparation of the TCRbeta library. TCRdb called the PCR reads again in MiXCR, with one record for every CDR3 protein. The sample holds 330,000 or so distinct CDR3 sequences; around 10% are singletons and the top ten take around 7.6%. Sample: PBMCs, taken before TCRalphabeta/CD19-depleted stem cell transplant. The receptors originated from a boy younger than two with acute myeloid leukemia, due to receive a stem cell transplant.

The chain has TRBV12-2 and TRBJ2-7; TRBD2, the table's D call, lacks a check against the DNA. TRBV12-2 is a pseudogene. The CDR3 spans 15 residues. The CDR3 DNA sequence: TGTGCAAGTCGCTTAGCCCACAGGGCCCCCTACGAGCAGTACTTC. Its protein product is CASRLAHRAPYEQYF.

This clonotype was recorded at least ten times. V gene TRBV20-1 combines with J gene TRBJ1-2; no clear D. This CDR3 spans 13 amino acids. The germline CDR1 and CDR2 sequences are DFQATT and SNEGSKA (reference sequence). Trimming took 6 bases from V and 2 from J, leaving 13 bases between them. Here the CDR3 DNA reads TGCAGTGCGAGAACTGAACTGAACTATGGCTACACCTTC. Its protein product is CSARTELNYGYTF.

This clonotype was detected a few times. V is TRBV20-1 and J is TRBJ2-1; 7 bases agree with TRBD2. CDR1 DFQATT and CDR2 SNEGSKA come from the germline V gene (reference sequence). J was trimmed by 4 bases and V by 3 bases; bases with no gene match: 12. This CDR3 contains 16 residues. The CDR3 loop reads CSASRAGTTMYNEQFF. The CDR3 DNA is TGCAGTGCTAGCCGAGCCGGGACTACCATGTACAATGAGCAGTTCTTC.

Comments on this clonotype: A read error may explain this, as a much larger clone is one base away. The rearrangement links TRBV28 to TRBJ2-1; D call uncertain. The V gene lost 7 bases and the J gene lost 6 bases, with 10 bases spanning the gap. Germline V gives CDR1 MDHEN, CDR2 SYDVKM. The CDR3 runs 12 residues. The chain's CDR3 is CASTRVGNEQFF. The CDR3 DNA is TGTGCCAGCACCCGGGTCGGCAATGAGCAGTTCTTC.

Ten or more counts support this clonotype. The chain couples TRBV7-2 to TRBJ2-7; the D gene is possibly TRBD2 (7 bases). This CDR3 region has 14 residues. Trimming removed 3 bases from V and 2 bases from J, with 11 bases in between. Germline loops: CDR1 SGHTA, CDR2 FQGNSA. This CDR3 reads CASSLREGAYEQYF. The DNA for the CDR3 is TGTGCCAGCAGCTTGAGGGAGGGGGCCTACGAGCAGTACTTC.

This clonotype was detected only a few times. The chain couples TRBV4-2 to TRBJ2-5, with a weak D call TRBD2 (5 bases). Trimming shortened V by 0 bases and J by 3 bases, and 14 bases separated the two germline ends. The CDR3 has 16 amino acids. Germline CDR1 and CDR2: LGHNA and YNFKEQ. The CDR3 protein is CASSQDGLGREETQYF. The CDR3 bases are TGTGCCAGCAGCCAAGATGGTTTAGGGAGAGAAGAGACCCAGTACTTC.